This TCR beta chain is drawn from a study of molecular identifiers for immune sequencing clone quantification. Study-wide findings and caveats: Whereas clones above 20 RNA copies held under 1% of naive-cell molecules, they held over 98% of effector molecules.

In TCRdb, the PCR reads were re-called with MiXCR into one record per CDR3 protein. The sample includes about 53,000 distinct CDR3 sequences, roughly a third seen only once; the top ten take about 4.1%. Trimming took 0 bases from V and 5 from J; bases not matched to a gene: 4. The CDR3 spans 14 residues. CDR1 is ENHRY and CDR2 is SYGVKD in the germline V gene. In its sample, this clonotype was seen many times. Its antigen is unknown. The TCR was taken from a human donor in good health. Some libraries in this study had Jurkat cell RNA spiked in. Input material: naive CD8+ T cells from blood, with Jurkat cell RNA spiked in. Documented subset: FACS-sorted CD8+CD4-CCR7+CD45RA+ naive T cells. The chain recombines TRBV10-3 with TRBJ2-7; 7 bases line up with TRBD2. The CDR3 coding sequence is TGTGCCATCAGTGAGTCTAGCGGGCCCGACGAGCAGTACTTC. It yields the protein CAISESSGPDEQYF.